This T cell receptor beta chain comes out of a study of vaccination and CD4 T cells after COVID-19 (dated by TCRdb to about 2022). Notes on the research overall: Convalescent patients had a positive SARS-CoV-2 result on nasal swab PCR, and of these patients, several had mild disease and one had severe disease. The cultures were stimulated with overlapping spike peptide pools from SARS-CoV-2 and from the common cold coronaviruses HCoV-NL63, HCoV-OC43 and HCoV-229E. Six males and four females were included in the convalescent cohort, with two Hispanic individuals, seven Caucasians, two Asians and one multiracial person represented. Control cultures used a CEFX viral epitope pool as positive control, an HIV-1 Nef peptide pool as negative control, or no peptide. Post-COVID blood samples were collected from convalescent patients a median of roughly 100 days after diagnosis, with a range of about 30 to 161 days. Post-vaccine blood samples were obtained a median of around 67 days after the second vaccine dose, with a range of about 13 to 250 days. In ten to eleven COVID-19 convalescent patients and several infection-naive healthy vaccine recipients, the spike-specific CD4+ TCR repertoire before mRNA vaccination was compared with the repertoire after mRNA vaccination. Each participant got two doses of either the Pfizer-BioNTech BNT162b2 vaccine (n=8) or the Moderna mRNA-1273 vaccine (n=2).

This clonotype was observed a few times. There is no known antigen for this receptor. The sample holds no much larger clone one base away, and base qualities are not on file. Summary of the overall study and its limitations: In convalescent patients, a median approximately 83% of post-vaccine SARS-CoV-2-reactive clones were detected only after vaccination, and vaccine-specific priming was suggested by this finding. The study included relatively few convalescent patients and did not analyze early timepoints after natural infection. The median count of SARS-CoV-2-reactive clonotypes went up from around 23 after infection to about 40 after vaccination, although the change was not significant. Of the vaccine-specific clones in convalescent patients, 304 of 307, or nearly all, reacted only to SARS-CoV-2 spike and did not cross-react with common cold coronaviruses.

This specimen's treatment or condition label, per the study, means: approximately nine-day PBMC culture with coronavirus spike peptide pools or control peptides (ViraFEST assay). The ViraFEST assay, used in the study, expanded antigen-specific T cells with peptide pools and then identified the expanded clonotypes through TCR sequencing. The convalescent patients' positive SARS-CoV-2 PCR tests fell between March and December 2020, which was before the Alpha, Beta and Delta variants emerged in the United States. Each well held roughly 2 million PBMCs cultured in IMDM containing approximately 5.3% human AB serum and approximately 9.6 IU/ml IL-2, with roughly 10 ug/ml peptide pools added. Half of the culture medium was replaced with fresh IL-2-containing medium on days 3 and 7. After about nine days of culture, CD4+ T cells were isolated by negative selection with the EasySep CD4+ T cell isolation kit. Ficoll-Paque Plus gradient centrifugation was used to isolate PBMCs from whole blood, and the isolated PBMCs were then either used fresh or cryopreserved at -140C. In general, triplicate wells were set up for every culture condition.

The library was prepared using PCR. At the Johns Hopkins FTIC core, DNA from the cultured CD4+ T cells underwent TCR sequencing with the Oncomine TCR Beta short-read assay. The QIAamp micro DNA kit was used to extract genomic DNA from the cultured CD4+ T cells. The Oncomine TCR Beta libraries from cultured CD4+ T cells were pooled using unique dual indexes and then sequenced on an Illumina iSeq 100. The paper's processing steps were these. Non-productive sequences were removed, and CDR3s not starting with C, not ending with F or W, or shorter than 7 amino acids were discarded. Antigen-specific clonotypes were identified using the MANAFEST web application through comparison of peptide-stimulated wells with reference and other culture wells. For a clone to be called positive, the clone needed an FDR below 0.05, an odds ratio above 5, and a productive frequency above 0.1% in at least two of three replicate wells. Clonotypes that were significantly expanded in both SARS-CoV-2 spike wells and at least one common cold coronavirus spike condition were defined as cross-reactive. Similarity between CDR3 sequences was evaluated in R version 3.6.1 using Levenshtein distances (stringdist) and unrooted phylogenetic trees (ape). Using fastp trimming at Q25 and MiXCR clonotype assembly, TCRdb reanalyzed the public sequencing data and kept in-frame beta chains. Each record represents a unique CDR3 protein, reported with the most common genes and DNA among its rows. TCRdb, not the authors, supplied the V and J calls. The sample table contains fewer than 15,000 distinct CDR3 sequences; only one count was recorded for under 60% of them. The ten biggest clones cover approximately 20% of the sample.

V was cut back by 5 bases and J by 4 bases, leaving a gap of 11 bases between them. For CDR1 and CDR2, the germline V gene lists SGHAT and FQNNGV. From its cysteine to its phenylalanine, the CDR3 spans 13 amino acids. CDR3 DNA only is kept here, 39 bases in frame from base 1. This chain is built from TRBV11-2 and TRBJ1-2; the best D guess is TRBD1, with 5 bases matching. Material: cultured CD4+ T cells from blood, obtained after SARS-CoV-2 vaccination. The clonotype comes from a human donor with COVID-19. This receptor has the CDR3 CASSQGRFYGYTF. Here is the DNA: TGTGCCAGCAGCCAGGGACGGTTCTATGGCTACACCTTC. Extended through the reference TRBV11-2 and TRBJ1-2 proteins, this CDR3 yields the full variable domain: EAGVAQSPRYKIIEKRQSVAFWCNPISGHATLYWYQQILGQGPKLLIQFQNNGVVDDSQLPKDRFSAERLKGVDSTLKIQPAKLEDSAVYLCASSQGRFYGYTFGSGTRLTVV.